This TCR beta chain is drawn from a study of identical twins. General study findings and limits: For cord blood, abundant beta clonotypes had fewer insertions, unlike memory repertoires, which showed none.

One entry per CDR3 protein, called by TCRdb with MiXCR from the 5' RACE reads. The sample has some 600,000 distinct CDR3 sequences, 7% to 7.5% seen once. This clonotype was recorded at least ten times. The target antigen is unknown. V lost 0 bases and J lost 5, with 10 bases in between. CDR1 MNHEY and CDR2 SVGAGI come from the germline V gene. This CDR3 comprises 14 residues. This sample also belongs to another study, concerning yellow fever vaccine responses in identical twins.

This chain joins TRBV6-5 and TRBJ2-5; a weak D match, TRBD2 (5 bases). The receptor comes from a woman in her late teens or twenties in good health. The sample consisted of PBMCs. The CDR3 DNA sequence: TGTGCCAGCAGTTACTCCACTAGTATTGAGACCCAGTACTTC. Translation: CASSYSTSIETQYF.